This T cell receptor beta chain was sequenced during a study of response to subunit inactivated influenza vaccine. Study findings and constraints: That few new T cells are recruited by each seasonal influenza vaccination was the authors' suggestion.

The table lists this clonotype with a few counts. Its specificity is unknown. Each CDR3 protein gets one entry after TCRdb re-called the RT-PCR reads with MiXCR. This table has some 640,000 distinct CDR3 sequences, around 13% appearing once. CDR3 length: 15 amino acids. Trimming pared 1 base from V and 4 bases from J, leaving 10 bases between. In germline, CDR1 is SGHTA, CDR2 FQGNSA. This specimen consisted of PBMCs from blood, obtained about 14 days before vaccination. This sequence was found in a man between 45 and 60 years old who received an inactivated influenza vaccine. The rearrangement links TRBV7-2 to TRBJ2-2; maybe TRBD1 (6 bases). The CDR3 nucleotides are TGTGCCAGCAGCTTAGTTACAGGGTTCACCGGGGAGCTGTTTTTT. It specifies CASSLVTGFTGELFF.